The clone carrying this T cell receptor beta chain was detected once. Sequencing was performed with immunoSEQ multiplex PCR; in TCRdb, only in-frame clones are kept and a portion is missing. The repertoire includes tens of thousands of clones, 80% to 90% of them detected once, and about 5% sits in the top ten. This record belongs to a study of technical replicates of blood from a few donors. V shed 4 bases, J shed 3 bases, and the junction held 8 bases outside the gene matches. Germline lookup yields CDR1 LNHDA and CDR2 SQIVND (reference sequence). This CDR3 has 15 residues. Sequenced: PBMCs. This TCR was sampled from a human donor in good health. Some clones in this sample may be carry-over from other donors' samples. The J gene is TRBJ2-7, the V gene TRBV19; the match to TRBD1 covers 8 bases. The CDR3 loop reads CASSSLQQGDYEQYF. Here the CDR3 DNA reads TGTGCCAGTAGTAGCCTTCAACAGGGGGACTACGAGCAGTACTTC.